Each of the 28 T cell receptor beta chains below was sequenced from the same sample in a study of CD8 T cells in Susac syndrome. Random-hexamer reverse transcription was applied to 0.5 to 1 ug RNA. Using its own MiXCR run on the immunoSEQ multiplex PCR reads, TCRdb lists one record per CDR3 protein. The data show about 140,000 distinct CDR3 sequences, 94% seen once. Sequencing used CD8+ T cells from PBMCs. All receptors come from a human donor in good health.

The rearrangement joins TRBV24-1 to TRBJ2-7, with D perhaps given as TRBD1 or TRBD2 (5 bases each). Germline V lookup: CDR1 KGHDR, CDR2 SFDVKD. This CDR3 comprises 15 residues. V was pared by 2 bases and J by 5 bases, with 15 bases between. CDR3 sequence (DNA): TGTGCCACCAGTGATTCCGGGACGGCCCCTGACGAGCAGTACTTC. Protein: CATSDSGTAPDEQYF.

The chain employs TRBV29-1 and TRBJ2-5; tentatively, D is TRBD2 (5 bases). V lost 8 bases, J lost 4 bases, and 17 bases lay in between. The CDR3 covers 13 residues. Germline V gives CDR1 SQVTM, CDR2 ANQGSEA. The CDR3 region is CSFWSLAGETQYF. CDR3 in DNA: TGCAGCTTCTGGTCCTTGGCGGGAGAGACCCAGTACTTC.

The chain is built from TRBV20-1 and TRBJ2-2; 8 nucleotides match TRBD2. Germline trimming cut 3 bases from V and 5 bases from J; bases unmatched to any gene: 8. The CDR3 is made up of 15 amino acids. In germline, CDR1 is DFQATT, CDR2 SNEGSKA (reference sequence). The CDR3 DNA sequence: TGCAGTGCTAGCCATTGGGCGGGAGGAACCGGGGAGCTGTTTTTT. Amino acids: CSASHWAGGTGELFF.

The gene calls are TRBV29-1 and TRBJ1-2, with TRBD1 as a possible D gene (6 bases). The CDR3 runs to 12 residues. The germline V gene encodes CDR1 SQVTM and CDR2 ANQGSEA. Trimming shortened V by 4 bases and J by 4 bases, and 10 bases separated the two germline ends. CDR3 bases: TGCAGCGTTGTACTCAGGGGCTATGGCTACACCTTC. Translated, it gives CSVVLRGYGYTF.

V and J are TRBV20-1 and TRBJ1-2; D might be TRBD1 (6 bases). Germline-derived CDR1 and CDR2 are DFQATT and SNEGSKA (reference sequence). Trimming removed 4 bases from V and 4 bases from J, with 16 bases in between. The CDR3 has 14 amino acids. In DNA form, the CDR3 reads TGCAGTGCTAAAGGACGACAGGCGGCCTATGGCTACACCTTC. Amino acid sequence: CSAKGRQAAYGYTF.

The chain has TRBV5-1 and TRBJ2-5, with D unclear. This CDR3 contains 14 residues. Looked up from germline, CDR1 is SGHRS and CDR2 is YFSETQ. The germline V and J ends were trimmed by 3 bases and 5 bases, with 14 bases remaining between them. The CDR3 here is CASSSANGPETQYF. The DNA for the CDR3 is TGCGCCAGCAGCTCGGCGAATGGCCCTGAGACCCAGTACTTC. The variable domain in full, with the rest retrieved from reference TRBV5-1 and TRBJ2-5, is KAGVTQTPRYLIKTRGQQVTLSCSPISGHRSVSWYQQTPGQGLQFLFEYFSETQRNKGNFPGRFSGRQFSNSRSEMNVSTLELGDSALYLCASSSANGPETQYFGPGTRLLVL.

This chain links TRBV3-1 with TRBJ1-4; D ambiguous. CDR1 and CDR2 (germline): LGHDT, YNNKEL (reference sequence). V was pared by 0 bases and J by 0 bases, with 8 bases between. This CDR3 is built from 16 residues. The CDR3 DNA follows: TGTGCCAGCAGCCAAGAATTTGCACCAACTAATGAAAAACTGTTTTTT. Residues: CASSQEFAPTNEKLFF.

This chain joins TRBV11-2 and TRBJ2-1; D may be TRBD2 (5 bases). Germline assignment: CDR1 SGHAT and CDR2 FQNNGV. This CDR3 is built from 16 residues. V lost 5 bases and J 4 bases, leaving 18 bases between the germline ends. CDR3 in DNA: TGTGCCAGCAGCCCGACCACTAGGACGCCATACAATGAGCAGTTCTTC. It translates to CASSPTTRTPYNEQFF.

This clonotype was seen a few times. V is TRBV7-3 and J is TRBJ2-5; D gene unclear. Germline values: CDR1 SGHTA, CDR2 FQGTGA. Trimming shortened V by 5 bases and J by 7 bases, and 8 bases separated the two germline ends. CDR3 size: 11 residues. In nucleotides, the CDR3 is TGTGCCAGCAGCGTATCGGGGACCCAGTACTTC. This gives the protein CASSVSGTQYF.

The chain combines TRBV20-1 with TRBJ2-7, with D maybe TRBD2 (5 bases). Trimming took off 3 bases at V and 0 bases at J, with 9 bases between the two ends. CDR1 DFQATT and CDR2 SNEGSKA come from the germline V gene (reference sequence). The CDR3 is made up of 13 amino acids. CDR3 DNA: TGCAGTGCTAGTGACGGGGACTCCTACGAGCAGTACTTC. Translation gives CSASDGDSYEQYF.

The J gene is TRBJ2-1, the V gene TRBV7-9; 7 nucleotides agree with TRBD2. The CDR3 totals 13 residues. Germline loops: CDR1 SEHNR, CDR2 FQNEAQ (reference sequence). Unmatched junction bases numbered 5, after V lost 2 bases and J lost 10 bases. CDR3 amino acids: CASSLLISGEQFF. DNA of the CDR3: TGTGCCAGCAGCTTATTAATTAGCGGGGAGCAGTTCTTC.

The chain is built from TRBV19 and TRBJ2-7, with TRBD2 matching over 14 bases. CDR1 and CDR2 (germline): LNHDA, SQIVND (reference sequence). The CDR3 spans 14 residues. The trim removed 7 bases at V and 3 bases at J, leaving 2 bases unmatched. CDR3 DNA: TGTGCCAGTACTGGGACTAGCGGGAGCTACGAGCAGTACTTC. This gives the protein CASTGTSGSYEQYF.

V and J are TRBV5-6 and TRBJ1-2, with D perhaps matching TRBD1 (6 bases). The CDR3 covers 15 residues. CDR1 is SGHDT and CDR2 is YYEEEE in the germline V gene. V lost 3 bases to trimming and J lost 4 bases, with 16 bases between them. As DNA, the CDR3 is TGTGCCAGCAGCTGGGACACCCAGGGAGGCTATGGCTACACCTTC. As protein: CASSWDTQGGYGYTF.

The V gene is TRBV28, the J gene TRBJ2-7; D may be TRBD1 (6 bases). V was pared by 5 bases and J by 3 bases, with 8 bases between. Germline CDR1 and CDR2: MDHEN and SYDVKM. The CDR3 is made up of 12 amino acids. Here the CDR3 reads CASSRDNYEQYF. The CDR3 DNA sequence: TGTGCCAGCAGTCGGGACAACTACGAGCAGTACTTC.

The V gene is TRBV29-1, the J gene TRBJ1-1; the D gene is possibly TRBD1 (5 bases). Trimming stripped 7 bases from V and 5 bases from J, with 20 bases between. The CDR3 is 14 amino acids. The germline gives CDR1 SQVTM, CDR2 ANQGSEA. DNA of the CDR3: TGCAGCGCCGAACCGCAGGGTCAGTTAACTGAAGCTTTCTTT. It specifies CSAEPQGQLTEAFF. The full variable domain, rest sourced from reference TRBV29-1 and TRBJ1-1, is SAVISQKPSRDICQRGTSLTIQCQVDSQVTMMFWYRQQPGQSLTLIATANQGSEATYESGFVIDKFPISRPNLTFSTLTVSNMSPEDSSIYLCSAEPQGQLTEAFFGQGTRLTVV.

This chain joins TRBV13 and TRBJ2-2, with unresolved D. Trimming shortened V by 5 bases and J by 5 bases, and 15 bases separated the two germline ends. The length of the CDR3 is 15 residues. Germline V gives CDR1 PRHDT, CDR2 FYEKMQ (reference sequence). The CDR3 spells CASSRLTTSTGELFF. The CDR3 nucleotides read TGTGCCAGCAGCCGACTCACAACTTCAACCGGGGAGCTGTTTTTT. Supplemented by reference TRBV13 and TRBJ2-2, the full variable domain reads AAGVIQSPRHLIKEKRETATLKCYPIPRHDTVYWYQQGPGQDPQFLISFYEKMQSDKGSIPDRFSAQQFSDYHSELNMSSLELGDSALYFCASSRLTTSTGELFFGEGSRLTVL.

Details on this clonotype: Given the absence of the conserved phenylalanine or tryptophan at the CDR3 end, a read error is likely. The genes are TRBV9 and TRBJ1-1; D may be TRBD1 (6 bases). The germline V gene encodes CDR1 SGDLS and CDR2 YYNGEE. With 5 bases removed from V and 10 bases from J, the gap between germline ends came to 15 bases. This CDR3 is 12 amino acids long. DNA of the CDR3: TGTGCCAGCAGTGCCTCGGGGGCCGGAGCTTTCTCT. Encoded protein: CASSASGAGAFS.

The chain employs TRBV9 and TRBJ2-1; 10 bases align to TRBD2. The CDR3 totals 15 residues. Germline CDR1 is SGDLS and CDR2 is YYNGEE. V gave up 4 bases and J gave up 3 bases; unmatched junction bases: 4. The CDR3 protein is CASSPWTSGYNEQFF. The CDR3 DNA is TGTGCCAGCAGCCCTTGGACTAGCGGCTACAATGAGCAGTTCTTC.

V gene TRBV9 combines with J gene TRBJ2-1, with no clear D. V gave up 7 bases and J gave up 6 bases, with 11 bases separating them. Germline V lookup: CDR1 SGDLS, CDR2 YYNGEE. The CDR3 consists of 12 residues. The CDR3 nucleotides read TGTGCCAGCTCACCTGATGGCAATGAGCAGTTCTTC. Translated: CASSPDGNEQFF.

The chain combines TRBV27 with TRBJ2-3, with TRBD2 as a possible D gene (5 bases). Looked up from germline, CDR1 is MNHEY and CDR2 is SMNVEV (reference sequence). The V end was cut by 4 bases, the J end by 3 bases, with 11 bases between. This CDR3 spans 14 amino acids. CDR3 DNA: TGTGCCAGCAGTTCAGGACTGGGGACAGATACGCAGTATTTT. It yields the protein CASSSGLGTDTQYF.

The V gene is TRBV29-1, the J gene TRBJ2-1; D might be TRBD1 (5 bases). From germline, CDR1 is SQVTM and CDR2 ANQGSEA. Deletions cut 3 bases from V and 5 bases from J, with 14 bases between. The CDR3 extends over 14 amino acids. The CDR3: CSVDTGHENNEQFF. CDR3 in DNA: TGCAGCGTTGATACCGGACATGAGAACAATGAGCAGTTCTTC.

The chain couples TRBV7-9 to TRBJ2-7; D remains ambiguous. The germline CDR1 and CDR2 sequences are SEHNR and FQNEAQ (reference sequence). The CDR3 is 12 residues long. V was trimmed by 1 base and J by 7 bases, leaving 8 bases between them. The CDR3 region has the DNA TGTGCCAGCAGCTTAGGATCCCGGGAGCAGTACTTC. Its protein is CASSLGSREQYF. The whole variable domain, remainder taken from reference TRBV7-9 and TRBJ2-7, is DTGVSQNPRHKITKRGQNVTFRCDPISEHNRLYWYRQTLGQGPEFLTYFQNEAQLEKSRLLSDRFSAERPKGSFSTLEIQRTEQGDSAMYLCASSLGSREQYFGPGTRLTVT.

The chain employs TRBV7-8 and TRBJ2-7, with TRBD2 matching over 7 bases. Germline CDR1 is SGHVS and CDR2 is FQNEAQ. Trimming at V came to 1 base and at J to 7 bases, leaving 7 bases not matched to a gene. This CDR3 region has 14 residues. CDR3 sequence (DNA): TGTGCCAGCAGCTTAGGGCATACTAGCGTTGAGCAGTACTTC. Translated: CASSLGHTSVEQYF.

This clonotype was counted only a few times. The V gene is TRBV4-2, the J gene TRBJ2-7; TRBD2 aligns across 9 bases. The CDR3 has 14 amino acids. Trimming at V came to 3 bases and at J to 4 bases, leaving 4 bases not matched to a gene. Germline V CDR1 and CDR2: LGHNA, YNFKEQ. The CDR3 DNA reads TGTGCCAGCAGCCAGACTAGCGGATCTTACGAGCAGTACTTC. Its translation is CASSQTSGSYEQYF.

The chain has TRBV27 and TRBJ2-7, with a tentative D call TRBD2 (5 bases). V lost 6 bases to trimming and J lost 3 bases, with 12 bases between them. CDR3 length equals 13 residues. Germline loops: CDR1 MNHEY, CDR2 SMNVEV (reference sequence). CDR3 in amino acids: CASSRGLDYEQYF. The CDR3 DNA reads TGTGCCAGCAGCCGAGGGCTTGACTACGAGCAGTACTTC.

The gene calls are TRBV12-5 and TRBJ2-7, with a tentative D call TRBD1 (6 bases). Trimming shortened V by 2 bases and J by 7 bases, and 12 bases separated the two germline ends. This CDR3 region has 13 residues. Germline CDR1 reads LGHNT; CDR2 reads FRNRAP. The CDR3 protein is CASGLSQDREQYF. DNA for the CDR3: TGTGCTAGTGGTTTGTCCCAGGACAGAGAGCAGTACTTC.

V usage is TRBV3-1 and J usage is TRBJ2-4; D tentatively fits TRBD1 or TRBD2 (5 bases each). This CDR3 has 15 residues. The ends were cut back, 7 bases at V and 9 bases at J, with 22 bases in the middle. The germline CDR1 and CDR2 sequences are LGHDT and YNNKEL (reference sequence). The CDR3 DNA reads as TGTGCCAGCATCTTCAAGACCGGCAGGGAGAGCATTCAGTACTTC. Its translation is CASIFKTGRESIQYF.

J is TRBJ1-1 and V is TRBV4-3, with D maybe TRBD1 (5 bases). V was pared by 0 bases and J by 4 bases, with 12 bases between. This CDR3 has 15 amino acids. Germline CDR1 LGHNA, CDR2 YSLEER. CDR3 sequence (DNA): TGCGCCAGCAGCCAAGATTGGCAGGGTATCACTGAAGCTTTCTTT. Amino acid sequence: CASSQDWQGITEAFF.